This TCR beta chain derives from a study of long-term antiretroviral therapy in people with HIV. They ran version v3.0 of the immunoSEQ assay at survey level. The assay was immunoSEQ multiplex PCR, and TCRdb's table has in-frame clones only and misses some. This table holds over 15,000 clones, under 85% found once. The V and J ends lost 7 bases and 2 bases respectively, with 24 bases between them. CDR1 is SQVTM, CDR2 ANQGSEA, per germline. This CDR3 is 16 amino acids long. The V and J genes are TRBV29-1 and TRBJ2-7; TRBD1 might be the D (6 bases). Sequencing was performed on unsorted PBMCs, taken less than 2.2 years before starting antiretroviral therapy. This clonotype was sampled from a man aged 25 to 40 with HIV. The CDR3, as DNA: TGCAGCGCGAGGACAAACGCAGGGGTCCCTGCCTACGAGCAGTACTTC. Its protein product is CSARTNAGVPAYEQYF.